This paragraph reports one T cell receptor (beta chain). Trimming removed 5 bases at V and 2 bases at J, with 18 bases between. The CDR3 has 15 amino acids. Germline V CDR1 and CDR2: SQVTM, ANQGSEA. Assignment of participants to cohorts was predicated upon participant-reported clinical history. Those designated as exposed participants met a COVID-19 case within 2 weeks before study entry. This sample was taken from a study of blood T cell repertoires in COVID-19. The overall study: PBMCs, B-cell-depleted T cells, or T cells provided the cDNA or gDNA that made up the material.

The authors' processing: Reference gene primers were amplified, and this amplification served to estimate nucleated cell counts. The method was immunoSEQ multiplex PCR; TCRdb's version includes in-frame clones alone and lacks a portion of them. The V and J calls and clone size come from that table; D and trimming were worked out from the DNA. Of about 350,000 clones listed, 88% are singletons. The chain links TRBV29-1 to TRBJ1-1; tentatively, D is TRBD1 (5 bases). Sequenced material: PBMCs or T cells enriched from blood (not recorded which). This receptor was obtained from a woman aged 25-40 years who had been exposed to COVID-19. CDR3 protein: CSVWVFKGSNTEAFF. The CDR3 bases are TGCAGCGTTTGGGTTTTTAAGGGGTCCAACACTGAAGCTTTCTTT.